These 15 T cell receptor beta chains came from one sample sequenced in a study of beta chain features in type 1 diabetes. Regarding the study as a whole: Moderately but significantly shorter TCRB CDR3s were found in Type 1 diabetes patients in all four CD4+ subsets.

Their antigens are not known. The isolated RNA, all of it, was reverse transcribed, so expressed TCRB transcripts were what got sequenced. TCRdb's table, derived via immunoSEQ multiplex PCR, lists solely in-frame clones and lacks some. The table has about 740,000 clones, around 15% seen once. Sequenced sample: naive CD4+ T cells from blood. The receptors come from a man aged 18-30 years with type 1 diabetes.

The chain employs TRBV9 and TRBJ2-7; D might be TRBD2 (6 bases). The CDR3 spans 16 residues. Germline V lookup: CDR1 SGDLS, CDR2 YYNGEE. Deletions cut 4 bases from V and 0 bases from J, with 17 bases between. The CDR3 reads CASSPLGGAVSYEQYF. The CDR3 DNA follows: TGTGCCAGCAGCCCCTTGGGCGGGGCTGTCTCCTACGAGCAGTACTTC. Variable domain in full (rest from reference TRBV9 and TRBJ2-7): DSGVTQTPKHLITATGQRVTLRCSPRSGDLSVYWYQQSLDQGLQFLIQYYNGEERAKGNILERFSAQQFPDLHSELNLSSLELGDSALYFCASSPLGGAVSYEQYFGPGTRLTVT.

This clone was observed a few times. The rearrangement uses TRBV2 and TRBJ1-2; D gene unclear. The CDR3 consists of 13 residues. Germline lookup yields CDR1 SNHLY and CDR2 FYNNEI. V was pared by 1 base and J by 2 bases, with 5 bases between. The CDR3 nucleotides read TGTGCCAGCAGTGAAGTAGCCAACTATGGCTACACCTTC. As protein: CASSEVANYGYTF.

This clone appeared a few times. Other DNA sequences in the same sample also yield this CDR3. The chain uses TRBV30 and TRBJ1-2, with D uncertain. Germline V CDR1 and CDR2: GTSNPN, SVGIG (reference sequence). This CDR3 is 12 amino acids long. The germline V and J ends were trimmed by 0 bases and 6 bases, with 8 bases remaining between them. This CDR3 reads CAWSVGGHGYTF. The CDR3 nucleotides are TGTGCCTGGAGTGTAGGCGGCCATGGCTACACCTTC.

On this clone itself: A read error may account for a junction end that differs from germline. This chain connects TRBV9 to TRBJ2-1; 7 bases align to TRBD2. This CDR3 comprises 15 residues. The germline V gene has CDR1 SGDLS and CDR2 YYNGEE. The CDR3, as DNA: TGTGCCAGCAGCGTAGCTAGATGGGACTACCATGAGCAGTTCTTC. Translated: CASSVARWDYHEQFF. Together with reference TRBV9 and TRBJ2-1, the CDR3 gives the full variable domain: DSGVTQTPKHLITATGQRVTLRCSPRSGDLSVYWYQQSLDQGLQFLIQYYNGEERAKGNILERFSAQQFPDLHSELNLSSLELGDSALYFCASSVARWDYHEQFFGPGTRLTVL.

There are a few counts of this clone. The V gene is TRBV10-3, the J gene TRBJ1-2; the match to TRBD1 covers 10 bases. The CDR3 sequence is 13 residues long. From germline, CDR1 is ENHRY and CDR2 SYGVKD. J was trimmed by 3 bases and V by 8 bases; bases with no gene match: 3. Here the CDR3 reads CAIGTGADYGYTF. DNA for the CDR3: TGTGCCATCGGGACAGGGGCGGACTATGGCTACACCTTC.

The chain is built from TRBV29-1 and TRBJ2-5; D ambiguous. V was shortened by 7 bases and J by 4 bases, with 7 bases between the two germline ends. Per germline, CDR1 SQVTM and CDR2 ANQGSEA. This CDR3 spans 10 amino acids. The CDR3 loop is CSALVETQYF. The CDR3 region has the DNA TGCAGCGCCCTCGTAGAGACCCAGTACTTC.

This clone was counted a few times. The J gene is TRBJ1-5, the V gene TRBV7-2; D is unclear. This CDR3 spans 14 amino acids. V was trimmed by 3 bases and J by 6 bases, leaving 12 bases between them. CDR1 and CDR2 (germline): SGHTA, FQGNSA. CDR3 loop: CASSLTWVGQPQHF. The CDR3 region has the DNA TGTGCCAGCAGCTTGACTTGGGTCGGTCAGCCCCAGCATTTT.

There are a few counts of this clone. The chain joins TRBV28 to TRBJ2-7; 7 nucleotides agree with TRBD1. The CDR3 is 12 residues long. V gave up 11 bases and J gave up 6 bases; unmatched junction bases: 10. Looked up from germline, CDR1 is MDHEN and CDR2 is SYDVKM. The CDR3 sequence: CAAVQGYGEQYF. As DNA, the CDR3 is TGTGCCGCCGTACAGGGGTACGGCGAGCAGTACTTC.

The DNA of the CDR3 is TGTGCCAGCAGCTTACAGACAGTTGCTGAAAAACTGTTTTTT. Its protein is CASSLQTVAEKLFF. The chain recombines TRBV7-9 with TRBJ1-4; possibly TRBD1 for D (5 bases). Trimming pared 2 bases from V and 7 bases from J, leaving 11 bases between. This CDR3 has 14 residues. Germline lookup yields CDR1 SEHNR and CDR2 FQNEAQ (reference sequence).

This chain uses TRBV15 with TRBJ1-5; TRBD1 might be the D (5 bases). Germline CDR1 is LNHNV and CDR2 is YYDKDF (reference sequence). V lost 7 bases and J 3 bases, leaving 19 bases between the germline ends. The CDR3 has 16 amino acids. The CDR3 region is CATTQERPGNNQPQHF. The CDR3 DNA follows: TGTGCCACCACCCAGGAACGTCCAGGGAACAATCAGCCCCAGCATTTT. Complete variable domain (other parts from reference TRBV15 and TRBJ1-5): DAMVIQNPRYQVTQFGKPVTLSCSQTLNHNVMYWYQQKSSQAPKLLFHYYDKDFNNEADTPDNFQSRRPNTSFCFLDIRSPGLGDTAMYLCATTQERPGNNQPQHFGDGTRLSIL.

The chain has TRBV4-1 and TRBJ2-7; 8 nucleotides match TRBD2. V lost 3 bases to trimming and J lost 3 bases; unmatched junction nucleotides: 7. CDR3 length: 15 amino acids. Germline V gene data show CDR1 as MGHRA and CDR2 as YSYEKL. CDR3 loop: CASSHPERGHYEQYF. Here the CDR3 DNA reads TGCGCCAGCAGCCACCCCGAGCGGGGGCACTACGAGCAGTACTTC.

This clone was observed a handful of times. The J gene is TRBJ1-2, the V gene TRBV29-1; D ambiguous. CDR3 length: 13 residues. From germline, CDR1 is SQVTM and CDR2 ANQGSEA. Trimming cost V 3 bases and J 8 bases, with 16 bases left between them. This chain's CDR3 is CSVEGWPLGGYTF. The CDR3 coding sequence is TGCAGCGTTGAGGGATGGCCACTTGGGGGCTACACCTTC.

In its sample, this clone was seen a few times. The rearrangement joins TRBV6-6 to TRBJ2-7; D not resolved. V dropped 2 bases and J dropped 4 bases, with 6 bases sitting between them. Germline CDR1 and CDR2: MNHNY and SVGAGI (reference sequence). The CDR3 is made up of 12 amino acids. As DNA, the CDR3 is TGTGCCAGCAGTTACCGGACGTACGAGCAGTACTTC. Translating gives CASSYRTYEQYF.

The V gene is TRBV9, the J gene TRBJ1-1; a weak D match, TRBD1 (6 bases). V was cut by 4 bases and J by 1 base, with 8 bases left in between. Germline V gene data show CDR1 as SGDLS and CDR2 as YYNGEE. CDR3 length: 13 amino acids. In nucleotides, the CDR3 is TGTGCCAGCAGCCAACAGGGGAACACTGAAGCTTTCTTT. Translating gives CASSQQGNTEAFF.

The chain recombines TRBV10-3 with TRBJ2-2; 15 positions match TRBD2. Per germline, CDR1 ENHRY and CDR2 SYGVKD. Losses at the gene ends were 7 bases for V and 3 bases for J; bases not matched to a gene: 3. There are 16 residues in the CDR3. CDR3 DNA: TGTGCCATCAAGGGGACTAGCGGGGGGTACACCGGGGAGCTGTTTTTT. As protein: CAIKGTSGGYTGELFF.